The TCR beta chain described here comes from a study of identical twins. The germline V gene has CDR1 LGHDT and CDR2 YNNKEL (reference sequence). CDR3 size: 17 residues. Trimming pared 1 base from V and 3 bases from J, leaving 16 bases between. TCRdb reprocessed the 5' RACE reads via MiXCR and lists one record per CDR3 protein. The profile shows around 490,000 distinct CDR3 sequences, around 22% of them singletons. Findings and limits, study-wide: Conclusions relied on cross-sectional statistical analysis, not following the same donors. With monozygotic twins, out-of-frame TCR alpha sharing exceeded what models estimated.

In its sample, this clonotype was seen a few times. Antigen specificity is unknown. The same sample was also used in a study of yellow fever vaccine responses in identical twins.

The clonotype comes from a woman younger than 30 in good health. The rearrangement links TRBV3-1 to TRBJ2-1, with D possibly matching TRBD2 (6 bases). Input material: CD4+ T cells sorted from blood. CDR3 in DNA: TGTGCCAGCAGCCAAGGGAGGGGCAGCCCGGGCTACAATGAGCAGTTCTTC. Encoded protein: CASSQGRGSPGYNEQFF.